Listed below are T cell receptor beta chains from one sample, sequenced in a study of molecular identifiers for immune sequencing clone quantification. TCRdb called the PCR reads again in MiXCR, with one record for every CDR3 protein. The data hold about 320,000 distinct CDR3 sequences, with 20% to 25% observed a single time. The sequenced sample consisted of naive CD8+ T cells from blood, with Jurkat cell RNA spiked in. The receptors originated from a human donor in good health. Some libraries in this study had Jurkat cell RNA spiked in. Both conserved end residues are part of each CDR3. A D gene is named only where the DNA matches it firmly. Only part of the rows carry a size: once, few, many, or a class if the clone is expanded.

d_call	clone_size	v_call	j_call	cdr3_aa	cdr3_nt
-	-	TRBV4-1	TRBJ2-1	CASSQEAGAVNEQFF	TGCGCCAGCAGCCAAGAGGCAGGGGCCGTCAATGAGCAGTTCTTC
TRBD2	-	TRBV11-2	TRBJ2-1	CASSLGRTSGNEQFF	TGTGCCAGCAGCTTAGGTCGGACTAGCGGCAATGAGCAGTTCTTC
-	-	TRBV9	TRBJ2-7	CASSARDGGYEQYF	TGTGCCAGCAGCGCCAGGGACGGGGGCTACGAGCAGTACTTC
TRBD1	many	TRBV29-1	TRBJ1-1	CSTQGDVTEAFF	TGCAGCACCCAGGGGGATGTCACTGAAGCTTTCTTT
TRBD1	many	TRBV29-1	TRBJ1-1	CSALGQGANTEAFF	TGCAGCGCTCTCGGACAGGGGGCTAACACTGAAGCTTTCTTT
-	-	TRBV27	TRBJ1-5	CASKGLRQPQRF	TGTGCCAGTAAGGGGTTACGGCAGCCCCAGCGTTTT
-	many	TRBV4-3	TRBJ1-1	CASSRDVANTEAFF	TGCGCCAGCAGCCGAGACGTTGCCAACACTGAAGCTTTCTTT
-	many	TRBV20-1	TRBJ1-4	CSARRGADEKLFF	TGCAGTGCTAGAAGAGGGGCTGATGAAAAACTGTTTTTT
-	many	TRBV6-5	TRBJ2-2	CASSYSTGELFF	TGTGCCAGCAGTTACTCGACCGGGGAGCTGTTTTTT
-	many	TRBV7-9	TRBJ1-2	CASSLGTGPHTF	TGTGCCAGCAGCCTGGGGACCGGACCTCACACCTTC
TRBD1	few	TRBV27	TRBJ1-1	CASSPRDREGRVNTEAFF	TGTGCCAGCAGTCCCCGGGACAGGGAAGGCCGAGTGAACACTGAAGCTTTCTTT
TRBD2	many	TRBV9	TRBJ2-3	CASSVEASGYTDTQYF	TGTGCCAGCAGCGTAGAGGCTAGCGGATACACAGATACGCAGTATTTT
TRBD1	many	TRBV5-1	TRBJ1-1	CASSLGQGAPEAFF	TGCGCCAGCAGCTTGGGTCAGGGGGCCCCTGAAGCTTTCTTT
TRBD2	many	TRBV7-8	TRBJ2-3	CASRSGTSGPDTQYF	TGTGCCAGCAGATCCGGGACTAGCGGGCCAGATACGCAGTATTTT
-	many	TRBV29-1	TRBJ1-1	CSVRGREGLNTEAFF	TGCAGCGTTCGCGGCCGGGAAGGATTGAACACTGAAGCTTTCTTT
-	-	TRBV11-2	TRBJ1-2	CASSYLLAGVFYGYTF	TGTGCCAGCAGCTATCTCCTGGCGGGGGTGTTTTATGGCTACACCTTC
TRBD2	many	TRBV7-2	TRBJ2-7	CASSLWPSGTYEQYF	TGTGCCAGCAGCTTATGGCCTAGCGGGACCTACGAGCAGTACTTC
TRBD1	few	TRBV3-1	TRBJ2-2	CASSQESDRKSANTGELFF	TGTGCCAGCAGCCAAGAGTCGGACAGGAAATCCGCGAACACCGGGGAGCTGTTTTTT
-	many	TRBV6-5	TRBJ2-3	CASSNNPRDSSTDTQYF	TGTGCCAGCAGTAACAACCCACGGGATTCCAGCACAGATACGCAGTATTTT
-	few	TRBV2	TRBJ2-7	CASSELPLSGQYF	TGTGCCAGCAGTGAACTCCCGCTAAGCGGGCAGTACTTC
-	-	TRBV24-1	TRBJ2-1	CATSDYHEQLF	TGTGCCACCAGTGATTACCATGAGCAGCTCTTC
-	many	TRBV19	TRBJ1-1	CASSIVIDWNTEAFF	TGTGCCAGTAGTATAGTTATTGATTGGAACACTGAAGCTTTCTTT
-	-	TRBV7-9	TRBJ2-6	CASSLAHSPGGSGANVLTF	TGTGCCAGCAGCTTAGCCCACTCCCCCGGGGGCTCTGGGGCCAACGTCCTGACTTTC
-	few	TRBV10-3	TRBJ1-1	CAIRERENEAFF	TGTGCCATCAGGGAGAGGGAAAATGAAGCTTTCTTT
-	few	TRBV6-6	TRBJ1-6	CASSYVQGENSPLHF	TGTGCCAGCAGTTACGTACAGGGTGAGAATTCACCCCTCCACTTT
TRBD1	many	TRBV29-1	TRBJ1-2	CSVGSGTDYGYTF	TGCAGCGTGGGTTCCGGGACAGACTATGGCTACACCTTC
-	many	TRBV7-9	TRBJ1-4	CASSPGQIATNEKLFF	TGTGCCAGCAGCCCCGGGCAGATTGCAACTAATGAAAAACTGTTTTTT
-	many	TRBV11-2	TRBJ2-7	CASSLVAAGYEQYF	TGTGCCAGCAGCTTAGTGGCAGCCGGGTACGAGCAGTACTTC
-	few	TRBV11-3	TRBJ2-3	CASSPRRGGGTDTQYF	TGTGCCAGCAGCCCCCGACGTGGCGGGGGCACAGATACGCAGTATTTT